These 15 T cell receptor beta chains share one sample of origin, sequenced in a study. Via MiXCR, TCRdb re-called the RT-PCR reads, giving one row per CDR3 protein. The table lists 650,000 to 800,000 distinct CDR3 sequences, 14% of them singletons. The sample consisted of memory CD4+ T cells from blood. The receptor source for this set is a female donor in good health, serving as a healthy control.

In its sample, this clonotype was seen a few times. The rearrangement joins TRBV20-1 to TRBJ2-2, with D possibly matching TRBD1 (7 bases). Germline V gene data show CDR1 as DFQATT and CDR2 as SNEGSKA (reference sequence). The CDR3 length is 16 residues. Deletions cut 0 bases from V and 5 bases from J, with 16 bases between. The CDR3 DNA reads as TGCAGTGCTAGAGATGGAGGGGGCGCGTCGACCGGGGAGCTGTTTTTT. Protein: CSARDGGGASTGELFF.

The genes are TRBV12-3 or TRBV12-4 and TRBJ1-6; a possible D gene is TRBD1 (6 bases). The CDR3 extends over 14 amino acids. V lost 7 bases and J 9 bases, leaving 16 bases between the germline ends. CDR3 sequence: CASTPRGTVSPLHF. As DNA, the CDR3 is TGTGCCAGCACCCCCAGGGGAACGGTTTCACCCCTCCACTTT.

A few counts support this clonotype. This CDR3 reads CATRGTSGGRSSTDTQYF. The DNA for the CDR3 is TGTGCCACCAGAGGGACTAGCGGGGGCCGCTCTAGCACAGATACGCAGTATTTT. V gene TRBV10-3 combines with J gene TRBJ2-3; TRBD2 agrees at 14 bases. The CDR3 has 18 amino acids. Losses at the gene ends were 10 bases for V and 0 bases for J; bases not matched to a gene: 12. The germline CDR1 and CDR2 sequences are ENHRY and SYGVKD.

This clonotype was detected ten times or more. CDR3 DNA: TGCAGTGCTAGGGGTCAGTCCTACGAGCAGTACTTC. Its protein product is CSARGQSYEQYF. The chain employs TRBV20-1 and TRBJ2-7; D not resolved. From germline, CDR1 is DFQATT and CDR2 SNEGSKA (reference sequence). Between the trimmed V and J ends, which lost 3 bases and 1 base, there was a span of 7 bases. The CDR3 is 12 residues long.

The J gene is TRBJ2-3, the V gene TRBV5-6; a weak D match, TRBD1 (6 bases). Trimming cost V 3 bases and J 10 bases, with 30 bases left between them. The CDR3 has 18 residues. The germline gives CDR1 SGHDT, CDR2 YYEEEE. The CDR3 protein is CASSSQGQGNFEGPPQYF. CDR3 nucleotides: TGTGCCAGCAGCTCGCAGGGGCAGGGGAACTTCGAAGGGCCCCCGCAGTATTTT.

The chain's CDR3 is CSAKTTGTGGSGQFF. CDR3 sequence (DNA): TGCAGTGCTAAGACCACCGGGACAGGGGGCTCAGGGCAGTTCTTC. The chain has TRBV20-1 and TRBJ2-1; 12 bases agree with TRBD1. V lost 4 bases to trimming and J lost 12 bases; unmatched junction nucleotides: 13. CDR1 is DFQATT, CDR2 SNEGSKA, per germline (reference sequence). The CDR3 is 15 residues long.

The gene calls are TRBV4-1 and TRBJ2-3, with D uncertain. The germline V gene has CDR1 MGHRA and CDR2 YSYEKL. The CDR3 contains 16 residues. Trimming stripped 2 bases from V and 3 bases from J, with 15 bases between. CDR3 region: CASSQINLVSTDTQYF. The CDR3 DNA follows: TGCGCCAGCAGCCAAATAAATCTAGTATCAACAGATACGCAGTATTTT.

This clonotype has just a few counts. CDR3 sequence (DNA): TGTGCCAGCCTAACAGGGGGGCGCGAGCAGTACTTC. Translated, it gives CASLTGGREQYF. The chain joins TRBV28 to TRBJ2-7; 8 bases align to TRBD1. The CDR3 is made up of 12 amino acids. The V gene's germline CDR1 is MDHEN and CDR2 SYDVKM. Losses at the gene ends were 8 bases for V and 6 bases for J; bases not matched to a gene: 6.

The chain is built from TRBV30 and TRBJ1-2; D remains unclear. The V end was cut by 2 bases, the J end by 8 bases, with 12 bases between. Germline CDR1 and CDR2: GTSNPN and SVGIG (reference sequence). The CDR3 is made up of 12 amino acids. The CDR3 loop reads CAWSIQNWGYTF. In DNA form, the CDR3 reads TGTGCCTGGAGTATCCAAAACTGGGGCTACACCTTC. Variable domain in full (rest from reference TRBV30 and TRBJ1-2): SQTIHQWPATLVQPVGSPLSLECTVEGTSNPNLYWYRQAAGRGLQLLFYSVGIGQISSEVPQNLSASRPQDRQFILSSKKLLLSDSGFYLCAWSIQNWGYTFGSGTRLTVV.

This clonotype has ten or more counts. The rearrangement joins TRBV12-3 or TRBV12-4 to TRBJ2-1; 7 bases line up with TRBD2. The CDR3 extends over 16 amino acids. J was trimmed by 8 bases and V by 2 bases; bases with no gene match: 12. In DNA, the CDR3 is TGTGCCAGCAGTTTATGGAAAGCGGGACGCCTCCATGAGCAGTTCTTC. Protein sequence: CASSLWKAGRLHEQFF.

This clonotype was found many times. The chain employs TRBV6-5 and TRBJ2-1; D not resolved. The ends were cut back, 7 bases at V and 0 bases at J, with 13 bases in the middle. CDR1 MNHEY and CDR2 SVGAGI come from the germline V gene. The CDR3 extends over 15 amino acids. DNA for the CDR3: TGTGCCAGCAAAAAGACAAGCAACTCCTACAATGAGCAGTTCTTC. Protein sequence: CASKKTSNSYNEQFF.

The chain links TRBV28 to TRBJ1-2; no reliable D call. The CDR3 covers 11 residues. Trimming shortened V by 2 bases and J by 7 bases, and 5 bases separated the two germline ends. Germline assignment: CDR1 MDHEN and CDR2 SYDVKM. The CDR3 spells CASSLRLGYTF. The CDR3, as DNA: TGTGCCAGCAGTTTAAGGCTTGGCTACACCTTC.

V usage is TRBV11-3 and J usage is TRBJ2-1; TRBD2 aligns across 15 bases. V shed 4 bases, J shed 10 bases, and the junction held 8 bases outside the gene matches. This CDR3 has 16 residues. Germline loops: CDR1 SGHNT, CDR2 YENEEA. In nucleotides, the CDR3 is TGTGCCAGCAGCTCCGGACTAGCGGGAGGGCCTGGCGAGCAGTTCTTC. Protein sequence: CASSSGLAGGPGEQFF.

The chain employs TRBV5-1 and TRBJ2-6; D is tentatively TRBD1 or TRBD2 (5 bases each). The CDR3 covers 16 residues. The V and J ends lost 2 bases and 0 bases respectively, with 9 bases between them. CDR1 and CDR2 (germline): SGHRS, YFSETQ. CDR3 sequence (DNA): TGCGCCAGCAGCTTAAGTGGGACCTCTGGGGCCAACGTCCTGACTTTC. The encoded protein is CASSLSGTSGANVLTF.

This clonotype was counted only a few times. CDR3 bases: TGTGCCAGCAGTCCCTTCGTCGACTCCGGGGAGCTGTTTTTT. Amino acids: CASSPFVDSGELFF. The chain uses TRBV12-3 or TRBV12-4 and TRBJ2-2, with D unresolved. CDR3 size: 14 residues. Between the trimmed V and J ends, which lost 5 bases and 6 bases, there was a span of 13 bases.